This T cell receptor (delta chain) was recorded in a study of γδ T cells in repeated Plasmodium falciparum infection. For the study at large: The natural-infection arm compared Malian children under seasonal malaria with matched Australian children. Sampling occurred at baseline, pre-infection for selected infections, and 21 days post-infection. Points from the study as a whole: The Malian cohort came from a small rural village of predominantly one ethnic group.

TCRdb redid the clone calls on the multiplex PCR reads with CATT. The sample has around 50,000 delta-chain clones; 1.6% are singletons. Germline V gene lookup returns CDR1 TSWWSYY and CDR2 QGS. V was shortened by 9 bases and J by 0 bases, with 14 bases between the two germline ends. The CDR3 covers 14 residues. Flow sorting of PBMC yielded separate Vgamma9/Vdelta2+ and Vdelta2-negative gammadelta T cell populations for bulk repertoire analysis. This clone is labeled medium-sized (0.01 to 0.1%). Its specificity is unknown. The sample contains more than one DNA sequence encoding this CDR3. The chain carries TRDV1 and TRDJ1, with D possibly TRDD3 on 6 matching bases. The sequenced material came from gamma-delta T cells from blood. The source is a pool of human donors (malaria-infected and uninfected, not separated). CDR3 nucleotide sequence: TGTGCTCTCTGGGGACGATCGTACACCGATAAACTCATCTTT. The encoded protein is CALWGRSYTDKLIF.